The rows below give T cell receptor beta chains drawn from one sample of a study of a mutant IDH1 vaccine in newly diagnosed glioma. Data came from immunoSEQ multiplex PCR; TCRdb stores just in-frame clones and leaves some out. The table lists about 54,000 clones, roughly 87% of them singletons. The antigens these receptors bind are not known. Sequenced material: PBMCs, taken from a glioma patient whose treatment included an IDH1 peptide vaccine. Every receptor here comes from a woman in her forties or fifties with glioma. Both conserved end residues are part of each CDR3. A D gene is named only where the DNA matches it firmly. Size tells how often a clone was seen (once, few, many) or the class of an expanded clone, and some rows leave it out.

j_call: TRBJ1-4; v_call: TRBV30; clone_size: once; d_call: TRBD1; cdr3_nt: TGTGCCTGGTTATTTCAGGGGGATCGGGAAAAACTGTTTTTT; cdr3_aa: CAWLFQGDREKLFF
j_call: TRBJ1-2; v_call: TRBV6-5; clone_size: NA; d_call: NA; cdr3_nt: TGTGCCAGCAGTTACGAGTACGGGGAATACTATGGCTACACCTTC; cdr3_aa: CASSYEYGEYYGYTF
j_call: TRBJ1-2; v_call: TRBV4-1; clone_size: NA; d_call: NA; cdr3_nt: TGCGCCAGCAGCCATGTTCCCGGGGAAGGCTACACCTTC; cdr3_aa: CASSHVPGEGYTF
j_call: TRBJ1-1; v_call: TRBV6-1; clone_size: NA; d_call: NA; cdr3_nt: TGTGCCAGCATGGGCACCAGTATTTGGGCTGAAGCTTTCTTT; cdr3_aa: CASMGTSIWAEAFF
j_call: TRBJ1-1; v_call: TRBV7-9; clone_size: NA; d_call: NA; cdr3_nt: TGTGCCAGCATCAACCAGGGCATGAACACTGAAGCTTTCTTT; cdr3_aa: CASINQGMNTEAFF
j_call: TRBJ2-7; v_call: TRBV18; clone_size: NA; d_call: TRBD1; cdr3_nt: TGTGCCAGCTCACCCGGGACAGGGGATCTCTACGAGCAGTACTTC; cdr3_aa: CASSPGTGDLYEQYF
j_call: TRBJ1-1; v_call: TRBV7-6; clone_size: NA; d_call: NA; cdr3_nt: TGTGCCAGCAGCTTAGAAGTGTACGCTGAAGCTTTCTTT; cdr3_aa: CASSLEVYAEAFF
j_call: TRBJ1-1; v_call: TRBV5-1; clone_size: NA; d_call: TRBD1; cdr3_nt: TGCGCCAGCAGCATCGGGACAGGGGGGAACACTGAAGCTTTCTTT; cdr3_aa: CASSIGTGGNTEAFF
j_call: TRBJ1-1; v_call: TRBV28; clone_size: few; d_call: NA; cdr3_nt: TGTGCCAGCTCGTACTGGACGGAAAACACTGAAGCTTTCTTT; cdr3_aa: CASSYWTENTEAFF
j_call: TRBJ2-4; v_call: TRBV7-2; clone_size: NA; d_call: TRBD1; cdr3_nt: TGTGCCAGCAGCGGGGACCGACAGGGGGGATGGAAAAACATTCAGTACTTC; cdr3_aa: CASSGDRQGGWKNIQYF
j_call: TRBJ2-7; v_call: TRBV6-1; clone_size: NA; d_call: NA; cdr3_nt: TGTGCCAGCAGTGGGGTCACCACCTACGAGCAGTACTTC; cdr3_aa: CASSGVTTYEQYF
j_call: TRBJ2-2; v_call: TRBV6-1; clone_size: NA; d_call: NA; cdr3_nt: TGTGCCATTGATGACAGAATTAACACCGGGGAGCTGTTTTTT; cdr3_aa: CAIDDRINTGELFF
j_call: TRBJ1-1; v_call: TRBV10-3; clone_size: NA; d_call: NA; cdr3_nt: TGTGCCATCAGTGAACCGGACACTGAAGCTTTCTTT; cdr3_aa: CAISEPDTEAFF
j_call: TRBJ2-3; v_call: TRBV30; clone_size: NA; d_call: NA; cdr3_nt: TGTGCCTGGAGTGTACTAGGCAGGACTAGCACAGATACGCAGTATTTT; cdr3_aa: CAWSVLGRTSTDTQYF
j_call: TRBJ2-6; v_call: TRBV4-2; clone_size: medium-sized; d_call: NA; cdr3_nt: TGTGCCAGCAGCCAATCGGACAGCTCTGGGGCCAACGTCCTGACTTTC; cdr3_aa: CASSQSDSSGANVLTF
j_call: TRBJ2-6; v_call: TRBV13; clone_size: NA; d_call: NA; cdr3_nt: TGTGCCAGCAGCTCGTGGGGGGAATGGGCTGGGGCCAACGTCCTGACTTTC; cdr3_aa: CASSSWGEWAGANVLTF
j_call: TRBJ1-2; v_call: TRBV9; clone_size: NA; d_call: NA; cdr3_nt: TGTGCCAGCAGCGTATCTCAGGCGGGGGGCGCGGACTATGGCTACACCTTC; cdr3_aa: CASSVSQAGGADYGYTF
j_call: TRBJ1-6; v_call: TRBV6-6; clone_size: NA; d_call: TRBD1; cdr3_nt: TGTGCCTCCAATGTGGGCGGCAGGGGGTTTTCACCCCTCCACTTT; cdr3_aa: CASNVGGRGFSPLHF
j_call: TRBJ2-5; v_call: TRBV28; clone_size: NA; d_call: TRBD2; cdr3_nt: TGTGCCAGCAGCAAGAGACTAGCGGGGAAACAAGAGACCCAGTACTTC; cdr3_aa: CASSKRLAGKQETQYF
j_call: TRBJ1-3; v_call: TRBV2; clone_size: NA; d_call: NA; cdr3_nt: TGTGCCAGCAGTGAAGTCCGCGAGTCCTCTGGAAACACCATATATTTT; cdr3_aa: CASSEVRESSGNTIYF
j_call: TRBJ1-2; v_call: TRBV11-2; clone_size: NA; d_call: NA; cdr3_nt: TGTGCCAGCAGTTTCGAAAGTTATGGCTACACCTTC; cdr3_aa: CASSFESYGYTF
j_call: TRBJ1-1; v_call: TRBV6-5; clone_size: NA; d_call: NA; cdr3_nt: TGTGCCAGCACTGGAGCAACTCGGAGCACTGAAGCTTTCTTT; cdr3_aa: CASTGATRSTEAFF
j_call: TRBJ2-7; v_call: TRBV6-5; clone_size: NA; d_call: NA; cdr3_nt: TGTGCCAGCAGGGCCGGGCCCACATCCTACGAGCAGTACTTC; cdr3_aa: CASRAGPTSYEQYF
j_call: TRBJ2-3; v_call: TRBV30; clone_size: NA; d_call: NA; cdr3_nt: TGTGCCTCGGCCACGCCGGGCCCGGCAGATACGCAGTATTTT; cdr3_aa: CASATPGPADTQYF
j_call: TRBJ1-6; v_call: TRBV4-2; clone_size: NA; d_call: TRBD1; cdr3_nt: TGTGCCAGCAGCCAACGGGACAGGGGGGACTCACCCCTCCACTTT; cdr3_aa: CASSQRDRGDSPLHF
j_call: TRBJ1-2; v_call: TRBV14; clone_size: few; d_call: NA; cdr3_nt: TGTGCCAGCAGTCCGGCAGCTTATGGCTACACCTTC; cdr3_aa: CASSPAAYGYTF
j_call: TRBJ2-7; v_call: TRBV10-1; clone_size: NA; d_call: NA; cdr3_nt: TGCGCCAGCAGTGAGTTAGGGGCGCGCGAGCAGTACTTC; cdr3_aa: CASSELGAREQYF
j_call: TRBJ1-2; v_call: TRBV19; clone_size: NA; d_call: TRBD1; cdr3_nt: TGTGCCAGTAGTCCCCTGGGGACGACAGGGGGGTACTATGGCTACACCTTC; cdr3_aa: CASSPLGTTGGYYGYTF
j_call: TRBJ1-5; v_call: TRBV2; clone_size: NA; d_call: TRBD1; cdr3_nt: TGTGCCAGCGGGACAGGATCAAGCAATCAGCCCCAGCATTTT; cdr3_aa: CASGTGSSNQPQHF
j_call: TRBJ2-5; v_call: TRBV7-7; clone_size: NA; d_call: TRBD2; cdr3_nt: TGTGCCAGCAGCCGAGGACTAGCGGGGGGACAAGAGACCCAGTACTTC; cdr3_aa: CASSRGLAGGQETQYF
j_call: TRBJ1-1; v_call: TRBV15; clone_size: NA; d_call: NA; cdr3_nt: TGTGCCACCAGCGGAACCGGGGGTACCGCAAACACTGAAGCTTTCTTT; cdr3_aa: CATSGTGGTANTEAFF
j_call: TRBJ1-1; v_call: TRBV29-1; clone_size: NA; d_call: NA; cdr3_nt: TGCAGCTTGGGGAAGGGGCCTGAAGCTTTCTTT; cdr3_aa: CSLGKGPEAFF
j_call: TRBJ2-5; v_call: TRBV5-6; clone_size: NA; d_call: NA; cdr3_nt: TGTGCCAGCAGGGGTGGCCTGAGGGAGACCCAGTACTTC; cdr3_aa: CASRGGLRETQYF
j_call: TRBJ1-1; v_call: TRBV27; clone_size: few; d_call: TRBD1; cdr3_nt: TGTGCCAGCAGTCTTCAGGGGGCTTACACTGAAGCTTTCTTT; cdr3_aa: CASSLQGAYTEAFF
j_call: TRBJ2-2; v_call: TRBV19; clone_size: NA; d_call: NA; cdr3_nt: TGTGCCAGTAGGTTTAGGAAGGGGCAGACCGGGGAGCTGTTTTTT; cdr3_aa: CASRFRKGQTGELFF
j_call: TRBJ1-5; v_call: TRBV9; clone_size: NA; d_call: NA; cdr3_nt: TGTGCCAGCAGCCCCCCCCCGGGGGGGCCCAATCAGCCCCAGCATTTT; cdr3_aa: CASSPPPGGPNQPQHF
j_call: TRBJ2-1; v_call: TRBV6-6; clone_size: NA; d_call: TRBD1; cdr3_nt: TGTGCCAGCCGGAGACAGGGAGCCACGTTCTTC; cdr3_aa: CASRRQGATFF
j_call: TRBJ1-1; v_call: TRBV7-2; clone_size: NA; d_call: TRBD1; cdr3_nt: TGTGCCAGCAGCTCGGGGACAGGGGCTGAAGCTTTCTTT; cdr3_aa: CASSSGTGAEAFF
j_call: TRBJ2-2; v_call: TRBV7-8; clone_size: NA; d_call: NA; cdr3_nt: TGTGCCAGCAGCTTTGGAGACACCAACACCGGGGAGCTGTTTTTT; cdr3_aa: CASSFGDTNTGELFF
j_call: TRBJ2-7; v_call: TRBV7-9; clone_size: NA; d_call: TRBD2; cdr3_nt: TGTGCCAGCAGCATAACTAGCGGGGATAGCTCCTACGAGCAGTACTTC; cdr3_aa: CASSITSGDSSYEQYF
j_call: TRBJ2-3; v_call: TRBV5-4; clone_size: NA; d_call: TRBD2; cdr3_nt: TGTGCCAGCAGATACGGCGGGGGACCCACAGATACGCAGTATTTT; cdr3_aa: CASRYGGGPTDTQYF
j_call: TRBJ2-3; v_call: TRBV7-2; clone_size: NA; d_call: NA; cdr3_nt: TGTGCCAGCAGCTTAGCGGGGCTGGGGGCAGATACGCAGTATTTT; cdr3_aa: CASSLAGLGADTQYF
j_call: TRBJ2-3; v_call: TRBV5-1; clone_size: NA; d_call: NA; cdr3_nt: TGCGCCAGCAGCTTGGTCAGCAGGAGCACAGATACGCAGTATTTT; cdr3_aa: CASSLVSRSTDTQYF
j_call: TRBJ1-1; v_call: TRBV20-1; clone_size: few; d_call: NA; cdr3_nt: TGCAGTGCTAGAGATTACGCTGAAGCTTTCTTT; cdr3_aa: CSARDYAEAFF
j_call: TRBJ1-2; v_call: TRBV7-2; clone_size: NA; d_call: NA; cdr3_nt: TGTGCCAGCAGCTTAGCTCAGGGCGAAGGCTATGGCTACACCTTC; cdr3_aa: CASSLAQGEGYGYTF